A single sample gave rise to the 18 T cell receptor beta chains below, sequenced in a study of CD8 T cells in Susac syndrome. With random hexamers, 0.5 to 1 ug RNA was reverse transcribed. One entry per CDR3 protein results from TCRdb running MiXCR on the immunoSEQ multiplex PCR reads. This table has around 180,000 distinct CDR3 sequences, over 85% appearing once. Sequences were obtained from CD4+ T cells from PBMCs. The receptors originated from a human donor with multiple sclerosis.

This clonotype has more than one count but fewer than ten. Here the CDR3 reads CASSREGGFGNTIYF. The CDR3 region has the DNA TGCGCCAGCAGCCGCGAAGGGGGTTTTGGAAACACCATATATTTT. The chain employs TRBV4-1 and TRBJ1-3, with TRBD1 as a possible D gene (6 bases). Trimming took off 4 bases at V and 3 bases at J, with 13 bases between the two ends. CDR3 length: 15 amino acids. Germline CDR1 MGHRA, CDR2 YSYEKL.

This chain joins TRBV6-5 and TRBJ1-5; D is unresolved. V was trimmed by 4 bases and J by 2 bases, leaving 12 bases between them. In germline, CDR1 is MNHEY, CDR2 SVGAGI. The CDR3 runs to 15 residues. Here the CDR3 reads CASSSRPDGNQPQHF. CDR3 DNA: TGTGCCAGCAGTTCCAGGCCGGACGGCAATCAGCCCCAGCATTTT.

Here the CDR3 reads CASSFDQRTDTQYF. The CDR3 DNA reads as TGCGCCAGCAGCTTCGACCAGCGCACAGATACGCAGTATTTT. The chain is built from TRBV5-1 and TRBJ2-3, with D unresolved. Trimming took off 2 bases at V and 1 base at J, with 8 bases between the two ends. CDR1 and CDR2 (germline): SGHRS, YFSETQ. This CDR3 has 14 residues.

This chain connects TRBV29-1 to TRBJ1-1, with 8 bases fitting TRBD1. The V gene's germline CDR1 is SQVTM and CDR2 ANQGSEA. CDR3 length equals 13 residues. V shed 7 bases, J shed 7 bases, and the junction held 11 bases outside the gene matches. The CDR3 DNA follows: TGCAGCGCAATGGGACAGGTTAACTTTGAAGCTTTCTTT. The encoded protein is CSAMGQVNFEAFF.

This clonotype was recorded once. DNA for the CDR3: TGTGCCAGCACCAGGACAGGGGGCATCTATGGCTACACCTTC. Its protein is CASTRTGGIYGYTF. The rearrangement joins TRBV28 to TRBJ1-2; 11 positions agree with TRBD1. Per germline, CDR1 MDHEN and CDR2 SYDVKM. This CDR3 is built from 14 residues. Germline trimming cut 7 bases from V and 4 bases from J; bases unmatched to any gene: 5.

This clonotype was observed once. The chain employs TRBV3-1 and TRBJ2-7; 11 bases are shared with TRBD1. The CDR3 loop spans 14 amino acids. The germline CDR1 and CDR2 sequences are LGHDT and YNNKEL (reference sequence). V was clipped by 6 bases and J by 5 bases; unmatched bases: 6. Here the CDR3 reads CASRCGTGGNEQYF. The CDR3 DNA reads TGTGCCAGCAGGTGCGGGACAGGGGGGAACGAGCAGTACTTC.

J is TRBJ2-5 and V is TRBV12-3 or TRBV12-4, with 8 bases aligning to TRBD1. CDR3 length: 15 amino acids. The J segment lost 5 bases and the V segment lost 2 bases, leaving 7 bases of the junction unmatched. CDR3 DNA: TGTGCCAGCAGTTTACTTGCCGGACAGGGTGAGACCCAGTACTTC. This translates into CASSLLAGQGETQYF.

The CDR3 DNA follows: TGTGCCAGCAGCTTAGCGCTGTTGACTAGCGGGACAACCACAGATACGCAGTATTTT. Encoded protein: CASSLALLTSGTTTDTQYF. The chain uses TRBV7-2 and TRBJ2-3, with 11 bases matching TRBD2. The germline V gene encodes CDR1 SGHTA and CDR2 FQGNSA. Trimming cost V 0 bases and J 2 bases; bases outside gene matches: 10. This CDR3 comprises 19 residues. Combining the CDR3 with reference TRBV7-2 and TRBJ2-3 gives the whole variable domain GAGVSQSPSNKVTEKGKDVELRCDPISGHTALYWYRQSLGQGLEFLIYFQGNSAPDKSGLPSDRFSAERTGGSVSTLTIQRTQQEDSAVYLCASSLALLTSGTTTDTQYFGPGTRLTVL.

This clonotype was seen only a few times. The J gene is TRBJ2-7, the V gene TRBV12-3 or TRBV12-4, with a weak D call TRBD1 (5 bases). The CDR3 runs to 13 residues. V was cut by 2 bases and J by 3 bases, with 8 bases left in between. CDR3 nucleotides: TGTGCCAGCAGTTTAAGAAGGGGCTACGAGCAGTACTTC. It specifies CASSLRRGYEQYF.

To note about this clonotype: The junction differs from germline at one of its ends, possibly a read error. The DNA for the CDR3 is TGTGCCAGCAGCTTTACTAGCGGGAGGGATACGCAGTTTTTT. Its protein is CASSFTSGRDTQFF. The V gene is TRBV5-4, the J gene TRBJ2-3; 13 bases align to TRBD2. CDR1 SGHNT and CDR2 YYREEE come from the germline V gene (reference sequence). CDR3 length: 14 residues.

V and J are TRBV30 and TRBJ1-1; 8 bases fit TRBD1. The V and J ends lost 2 bases and 9 bases, in that order; junction bases with no gene match: 2. Germline V gene data show CDR1 as GTSNPN and CDR2 as SVGIG (reference sequence). This CDR3 comprises 11 residues. In DNA, the CDR3 is TGTGCCTGGAGTCCAGGGGGCCAAGCTTTCTTT. It codes for CAWSPGGQAFF.

The V gene is TRBV18, the J gene TRBJ1-6; D is possibly TRBD1 (5 bases). This CDR3 has 15 amino acids. Trimming took 5 bases from V and 8 from J, leaving 16 bases between them. Germline V lookup: CDR1 KGHSH, CDR2 LQKENI. DNA of the CDR3: TGTGCCAGCTCAGCCTCGAGGGGTTCAGATTCACCCCTCCACTTT. It translates to CASSASRGSDSPLHF.

The rearrangement links TRBV5-1 to TRBJ2-7; TRBD2 matches 11 bases. Trimming removed 5 bases from V and 7 bases from J; junction bases left unmatched: 20. The germline V gene has CDR1 SGHRS and CDR2 YFSETQ. The CDR3 is 18 residues long. The CDR3 reads CASSSGTSGKATPREQYF. For the CDR3, the DNA is TGCGCCAGCAGTTCCGGGACTAGCGGAAAAGCGACCCCGCGGGAGCAGTACTTC. Based on the CDR3 plus reference TRBV5-1 and TRBJ2-7, the full variable domain is KAGVTQTPRYLIKTRGQQVTLSCSPISGHRSVSWYQQTPGQGLQFLFEYFSETQRNKGNFPGRFSGRQFSNSRSEMNVSTLELGDSALYLCASSSGTSGKATPREQYFGPGTRLTVT.

V gene TRBV9 combines with J gene TRBJ2-7; perhaps TRBD1 as D (5 bases). Trimming stripped 4 bases from V and 0 bases from J, with 11 bases between. CDR1 SGDLS and CDR2 YYNGEE come from the germline V gene. This CDR3 is 14 amino acids long. The DNA for the CDR3 is TGTGCCAGCAGCCACGACAGATACTCCTACGAGCAGTACTTC. Translation gives CASSHDRYSYEQYF.

The genes are TRBV11-2 and TRBJ1-6; D is uncertain. The CDR3 runs 14 residues. Germline assignment: CDR1 SGHAT and CDR2 FQNNGV. Deletions cut 0 bases from V and 12 bases from J, with 12 bases between. DNA for the CDR3: TGTGCCAGCAGCTTAGATAGCCCGGGCGGACCCCTCCACTTT. Translated: CASSLDSPGGPLHF.

This clonotype was picked up one time. A junction end diverges from the germline sequence, so it may reflect a read error. CDR3 amino acids: CASSEGQVRRGVNVLTF. The CDR3 nucleotides read TGTGCCAGTAGCGAGGGACAGGTCCGTAGGGGGGTCAACGTCCTGACTTTC. The chain carries TRBV19 and TRBJ2-6, with TRBD1 matching 8 bases. The V gene's germline CDR1 is LNHDA and CDR2 SQIVND (reference sequence). CDR3 size: 17 residues.

The V call is TRBV12-3 or TRBV12-4, the J call TRBJ2-1; 8 nucleotides line up with TRBD2. With V trimmed by 8 bases and J by 8 bases, 8 bases remained unmatched. CDR3 length equals 13 residues. Here the CDR3 reads CASGGLVRDEQFF. The CDR3 DNA reads as TGTGCCAGCGGGGGACTAGTTCGGGATGAGCAGTTCTTC.

This chain joins TRBV10-3 and TRBJ1-6; D is possibly TRBD1 (5 bases). The V gene's germline CDR1 is ENHRY and CDR2 SYGVKD. Trimming removed 0 bases from V and 6 bases from J, with 12 bases in between. The length of the CDR3 is 16 residues. The CDR3 DNA reads as TGTGCCATCAGTGAGTCGGGCGGGACCTCTAATTCACCCCTCCACTTT. Protein: CAISESGGTSNSPLHF.